This T cell receptor beta chain was identified in a study of T cells in Graves' hyperthyroidism and ophthalmopathy. Turning to the study itself: Peripheral blood samples were taken at initial diagnosis, prior to any treatment.

The diagnostic basis comprised clinical symptoms, serum thyroxine and TRAb, thyroid ultrasound and orbital computed tomography. An approximately 10 ml volume of fresh peripheral blood provided the PBMCs. The study's findings and limits: Researchers found most expanded thyroid clonotypes above 0.001 in blood as well.

As concerns this clonotype: Its antigen is as yet unknown. With a much larger clone just one base away, this may be a read error.

Amplification of TCR beta CDR3 regions was performed using RNA transcripts as template. The TCR CDR3 first-round RT-PCR relied on the HTBI primer set. TCRdb itself ran the multiplex PCR reads through MiXCR, one entry per CDR3 protein. The table lists 350,000 to 400,000 distinct CDR3 sequences, around a sixth of them singletons. The trim removed 6 bases at V and 2 bases at J, leaving 4 bases unmatched. Germline assignment: CDR1 SNHLY and CDR2 FYNNEI. The CDR3 contains 13 residues. The clonotype originates from a man aged 18 to 29 with Graves' ophthalmopathy. The source material was blood. The rearrangement uses TRBV2 and TRBJ2-7; 7 positions agree with TRBD1. In DNA form, the CDR3 reads TGTGCCAGCAGGGGGGACAGTACCTACGAGCAGTACTTC. This sequence encodes CASRGDSTYEQYF.